A single sample is the source of the 14 T cell receptor beta chains below, sequenced in a study of cytomegalovirus exposure and HLA in healthy donors. It was with 60 Vbeta and 13 Jbeta primers that the PCR ran. The data were produced by immunoSEQ multiplex PCR, yet TCRdb's version contains in-frame clones alone and is incomplete. This sample has some 180,000 clones, with over 80% found just once. The sample was PBMCs. The origin of the receptors is a male donor in good health and CMV-seronegative.

This clone was observed a single time. The CDR3 sequence is CASSPGQGHSPLHF. DNA for the CDR3: TGTGCCAGCAGCCCGGGACAGGGCCATTCACCCCTCCACTTT. The rearrangement uses TRBV5-4 and TRBJ1-6; 9 positions match TRBD1. V shed 4 bases and J 8 bases; nucleotides not matched to a gene: 4. Germline V lookup: CDR1 SGHNT, CDR2 YYREEE (reference sequence). This CDR3 is 14 amino acids long.

This sequence joins TRBV7-9 and TRBJ1-2; perhaps TRBD1 as D (6 bases). V shed 1 base and J shed 8 bases, with 17 bases lying between them. CDR3 length: 15 amino acids. Germline V CDR1 and CDR2: SEHNR, FQNEAQ (reference sequence). The CDR3 sequence is CASSLEQGRWDGYTF. CDR3 nucleotide sequence: TGTGCCAGCAGCTTAGAGCAGGGGAGATGGGACGGCTACACCTTC.

This CDR3 reads CAWSGGGSSYEQYF. In DNA, the CDR3 is TGTGCCTGGAGTGGGGGGGGGAGCTCCTACGAGCAGTACTTC. V is TRBV30 and J is TRBJ2-7, with 7 positions matching TRBD2. CDR1 is GTSNPN, CDR2 SVGIG, per germline (reference sequence). The CDR3 has 14 amino acids. V was pared by 1 base and J by 0 bases, with 3 bases of the junction left unmatched.

V gene TRBV10-3 combines with J gene TRBJ2-5; 10 positions agree with TRBD1. The CDR3 is 14 residues long. The V segment lost 6 bases and the J segment 4 bases; nucleotides outside the gene matches: 5. The V gene's germline CDR1 is ENHRY and CDR2 SYGVKD. CDR3 region: CAIRHDRGRETQYF. The CDR3 bases are TGTGCCATCAGGCACGACAGGGGGCGAGAGACCCAGTACTTC.

The chain carries TRBV19 and TRBJ2-1; TRBD1 agrees at 9 bases. CDR3 length: 17 residues. The junction had 10 bases not matched to a gene; V was cut back by 5 bases and J by 2 bases. In germline, CDR1 is LNHDA, CDR2 SQIVND (reference sequence). The CDR3 sequence is CASSGYRQGVTYNEQFF. The CDR3 region has the DNA TGTGCCAGTAGTGGTTACCGACAGGGGGTCACCTACAATGAGCAGTTCTTC. The variable domain in full, with the rest retrieved from reference TRBV19 and TRBJ2-1, is DGGITQSPKYLFRKEGQNVTLSCEQNLNHDAMYWYRQDPGQGLRLIYYSQIVNDFQKGDIAEGYSVSREKKESFPLTVTSAQKNPTAFYLCASSGYRQGVTYNEQFFGPGTRLTVL.

The J gene is TRBJ2-7, the V gene TRBV10-3, with 10 nucleotides matching TRBD1. The germline V gene encodes CDR1 ENHRY and CDR2 SYGVKD. J gave up 3 bases and V 10 bases, and 12 bases lay outside the gene matches. This CDR3 has 15 residues. The CDR3 nucleotides are TGTGCCACGGGGGGGGCGACAGGGGGCTTCTACGAGCAGTACTTC. Encoded protein: CATGGATGGFYEQYF.

The rearrangement links TRBV5-1 to TRBJ1-6; 9 nucleotides line up with TRBD1. This CDR3 is built from 15 residues. V lost 4 bases, J lost 11 bases, and 10 bases stayed unmatched. The germline CDR1 and CDR2 sequences are SGHRS and YFSETQ. The CDR3 spells CASSGGTGFEAPLHF. Here the CDR3 DNA reads TGCGCCAGCAGCGGGGGGACAGGGTTTGAAGCACCCCTCCACTTT.

The genes are TRBV10-3 and TRBJ2-7; D gene ambiguous. The V gene lost 0 bases and the J gene lost 9 bases, with 9 bases spanning the gap. Germline CDR1 ENHRY, CDR2 SYGVKD. The CDR3 is 12 residues long. The CDR3: CAISESESGQYF. CDR3 nucleotides: TGTGCCATCAGTGAGTCCGAGTCGGGGCAGTACTTC.

The chain combines TRBV18 with TRBJ1-5; 8 bases fit TRBD1. Germline CDR1 KGHSH, CDR2 LQKENI. The junction had 6 bases not matched to a gene; V was cut back by 6 bases and J by 5 bases. The CDR3 spans 14 residues. The CDR3 sequence: CASSLQGADQPQHF. CDR3 in DNA: TGTGCCAGCTCGCTGCAGGGGGCTGATCAGCCCCAGCATTTT.

This chain uses TRBV10-3 with TRBJ2-7; perhaps TRBD1 as D (6 bases). Germline values: CDR1 ENHRY, CDR2 SYGVKD. This CDR3 has 12 residues. V lost 6 bases and J 4 bases, leaving 10 bases between the germline ends. CDR3 amino acids: CAISGTFYEQYF. The CDR3, as DNA: TGTGCCATCAGCGGGACATTTTACGAGCAGTACTTC.

This rearrangement joins TRBV9 to TRBJ1-1; D gene unclear. The V end was cut by 4 bases, the J end by 4 bases, with 20 bases between. CDR1 and CDR2 (germline): SGDLS, YYNGEE. The CDR3 extends over 16 amino acids. Written as DNA, the CDR3 is TGTGCCAGCAGCCCCTGGCAGAACCTACGGGGCACTGAAGCTTTCTTT. Amino acids: CASSPWQNLRGTEAFF. Complete variable domain (other parts from reference TRBV9 and TRBJ1-1): DSGVTQTPKHLITATGQRVTLRCSPRSGDLSVYWYQQSLDQGLQFLIQYYNGEERAKGNILERFSAQQFPDLHSELNLSSLELGDSALYFCASSPWQNLRGTEAFFGQGTRLTVV.

V usage is TRBV9 and J usage is TRBJ2-2; the match to TRBD2 covers 12 bases. Germline lookup yields CDR1 SGDLS and CDR2 YYNGEE. V lost 0 bases, J lost 2 bases, and 5 bases stayed unmatched. The CDR3 covers 18 residues. The CDR3 reads CASSVEASGGVNTGELFF. The CDR3 region has the DNA TGTGCCAGCAGCGTAGAGGCTAGCGGGGGGGTCAACACCGGGGAGCTGTTTTTT.

This clone was detected only a few times. The chain employs TRBV7-2 and TRBJ1-1; TRBD1 might be the D (5 bases). CDR3 length: 15 amino acids. Germline CDR1 and CDR2: SGHTA and FQGNSA. Trimming pared 4 bases from V and 1 base from J, leaving 13 bases between. CDR3 coding DNA: TGTGCCAGCAGCTCGGGGGGATGGGGGAACACTGAAGCTTTCTTT. It specifies CASSSGGWGNTEAFF.

This chain uses TRBV5-8 with TRBJ2-5; 8 bases map to TRBD1. The germline V gene has CDR1 SGHTS and CDR2 YDEGEE. Trimming cost V 4 bases and J 5 bases; bases outside gene matches: 10. The CDR3 length is 15 residues. The CDR3 DNA reads as TGTGCCAGCAGCCCTGGACAGGGAGGTGGGGAGACCCAGTACTTC. It yields the protein CASSPGQGGGETQYF.